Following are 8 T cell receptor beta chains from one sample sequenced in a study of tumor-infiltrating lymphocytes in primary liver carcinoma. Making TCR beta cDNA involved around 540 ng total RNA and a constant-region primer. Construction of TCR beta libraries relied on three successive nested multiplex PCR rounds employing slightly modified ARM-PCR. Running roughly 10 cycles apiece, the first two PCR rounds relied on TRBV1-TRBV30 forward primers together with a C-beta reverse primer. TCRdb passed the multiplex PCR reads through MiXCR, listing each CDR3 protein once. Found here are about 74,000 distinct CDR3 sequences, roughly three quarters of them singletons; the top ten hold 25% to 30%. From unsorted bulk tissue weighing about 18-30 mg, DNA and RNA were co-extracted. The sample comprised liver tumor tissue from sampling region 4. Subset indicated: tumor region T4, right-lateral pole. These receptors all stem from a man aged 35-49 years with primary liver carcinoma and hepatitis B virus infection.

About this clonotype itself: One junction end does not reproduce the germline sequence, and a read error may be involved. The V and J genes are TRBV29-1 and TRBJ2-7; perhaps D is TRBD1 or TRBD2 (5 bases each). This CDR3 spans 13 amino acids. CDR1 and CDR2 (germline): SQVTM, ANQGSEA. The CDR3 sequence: CSVPGTDSDEQYF. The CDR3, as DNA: TGTAGCGTTCCCGGGACGGATTCCGACGAGCAGTACTTC.

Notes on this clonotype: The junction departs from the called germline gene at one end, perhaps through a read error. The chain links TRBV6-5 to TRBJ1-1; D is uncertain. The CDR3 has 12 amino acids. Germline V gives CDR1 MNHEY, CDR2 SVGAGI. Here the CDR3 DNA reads TGTGGCAGCAGTCATCCAGAATGTGAAGCTTTCTTT. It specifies CGSSHPECEAFF.

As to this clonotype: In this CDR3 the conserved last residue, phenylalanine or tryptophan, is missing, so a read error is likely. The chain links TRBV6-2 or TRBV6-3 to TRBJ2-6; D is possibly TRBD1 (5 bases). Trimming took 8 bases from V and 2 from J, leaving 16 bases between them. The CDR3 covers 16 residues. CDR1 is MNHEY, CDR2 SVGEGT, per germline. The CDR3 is CASGLGQGTGANVLTL. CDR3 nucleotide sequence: TGTGCCAGCGGTTTAGGTCAGGGAACTGGGGCCAACGTCCTGACTCTC.

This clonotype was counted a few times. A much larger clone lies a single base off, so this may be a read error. The CDR3 nucleotides are TGTGCCATCAGTGGCCAACCCACGGACAGGCTCTCCTACGAGCAGTACTTC. Encoded protein: CAISGQPTDRLSYEQYF. The chain has TRBV10-3 and TRBJ2-7; 7 nucleotides match TRBD1. Germline CDR1 reads ENHRY; CDR2 reads SYGVKD. This CDR3 has 17 residues. The trim removed 4 bases at V and 0 bases at J, leaving 12 bases unmatched.

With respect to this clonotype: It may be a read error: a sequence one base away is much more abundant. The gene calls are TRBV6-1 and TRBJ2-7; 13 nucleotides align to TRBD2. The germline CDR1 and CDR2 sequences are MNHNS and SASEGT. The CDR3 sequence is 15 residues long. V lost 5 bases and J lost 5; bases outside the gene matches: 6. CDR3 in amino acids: CASSPRTSGGHEQYF. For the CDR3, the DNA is TGTGCCAGCAGTCCCCGGACTAGCGGGGGCCACGAGCAGTACTTC.

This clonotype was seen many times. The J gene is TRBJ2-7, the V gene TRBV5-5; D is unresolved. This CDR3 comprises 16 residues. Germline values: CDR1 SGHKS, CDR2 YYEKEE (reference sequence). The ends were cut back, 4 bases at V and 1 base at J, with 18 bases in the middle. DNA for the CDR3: TGTGCCAGCAGCATTTCCCCCAGGATTGATTCCTACGAGCAGTACTTC. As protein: CASSISPRIDSYEQYF.

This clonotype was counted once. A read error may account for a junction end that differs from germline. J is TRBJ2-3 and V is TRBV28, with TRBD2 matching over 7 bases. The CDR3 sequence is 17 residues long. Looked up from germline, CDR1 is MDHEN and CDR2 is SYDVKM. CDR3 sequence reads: CVSSWVGGSGSTDTQYF. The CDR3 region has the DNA TGTGTCAGCAGTTGGGTCGGGGGGTCGGGGAGCACAGACACGCAGTATTTT.

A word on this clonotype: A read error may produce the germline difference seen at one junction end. The CDR3 loop is CSVKIHENTEAFF. In DNA, the CDR3 is TGTAGCGTGAAGATACATGAGAACACTGAAGCTTTCTTT. V usage is TRBV29-1 and J usage is TRBJ1-1; D unresolved. CDR1 is SQVTM, CDR2 ANQGSEA, per germline. CDR3 length: 13 residues. Using reference TRBV29-1 and TRBJ1-1 for the parts outside the CDR3, the full variable domain is SAVISQKPSRDICQRGTSLTIQCQVDSQVTMMFWYRQQPGQSLTLIATANQGSEATYESGFVIDKFPISRPNLTFSTLTVSNMSPEDSSIYLCSVKIHENTEAFFGQGTRLTVV.